These 32 T cell receptor beta chains originate from one sample sequenced in a study of Ad26.COV2.S vaccination and SARS-CoV-2 variants. The assay was immunoSEQ multiplex PCR, and TCRdb's table has in-frame clones only and misses some. The data contain 85,000 to 120,000 clones, around 81% of them singletons. This specimen was peripheral blood, taken after recovery from COVID-19. These TCRs come from a human donor who had recovered from COVID-19.

The gene calls are TRBV30 and TRBJ2-1, with TRBD2 matching over 9 bases. This CDR3 spans 12 amino acids. V lost 2 bases, J lost 10 bases, and 3 bases stayed unmatched. Germline V gene data show CDR1 as GTSNPN and CDR2 as SVGIG (reference sequence). In DNA form, the CDR3 reads TGTGCCTGGAGTAGGCTAGCGGGGGAGCAGTTCTTC. Encoded protein: CAWSRLAGEQFF.

This clone has a handful of counts. The chain carries TRBV2 and TRBJ2-7; 8 bases map to TRBD1. CDR3 length: 15 amino acids. Trimming removed 3 bases from V and 3 bases from J; junction bases left unmatched: 7. Per the germline V gene, CDR1 is SNHLY and CDR2 is FYNNEI. In nucleotides, the CDR3 is TGTGCCAGCAGTGAGGGCTTGGGACAGGTCTACGAGCAGTACTTC. This gives the protein CASSEGLGQVYEQYF.

The chain employs TRBV10-3 and TRBJ1-1; D is undetermined. Trimming removed 0 bases at V and 0 bases at J, with 5 bases between. This CDR3 has 14 residues. Germline V gene lookup returns CDR1 ENHRY and CDR2 SYGVKD. The CDR3 DNA follows: TGTGCCATCAGTGAGTCTGGGTTGAACACTGAAGCTTTCTTT. Translating gives CAISESGLNTEAFF.

V usage is TRBV27 and J usage is TRBJ2-3; D call uncertain. This CDR3 region has 14 residues. The germline V gene encodes CDR1 MNHEY and CDR2 SMNVEV (reference sequence). Trimming took 0 bases from V and 0 from J, leaving 4 bases between them. The CDR3 here is CASSLSASTDTQYF. CDR3 DNA: TGTGCCAGCAGTTTATCTGCTAGCACAGATACGCAGTATTTT.

V and J are TRBV5-4 and TRBJ2-5; D is ambiguous. Germline-derived CDR1 and CDR2 are SGHNT and YYREEE (reference sequence). Between the trimmed V and J ends, which lost 1 base and 5 bases, there was a span of 3 bases. The CDR3 length is 11 residues. CDR3 coding DNA: TGTGCCAGCAGCTTGTGGGAGACCCAGTACTTC. Translated, it gives CASSLWETQYF. The full variable domain, in which reference TRBV5-4 and TRBJ2-5 provide the parts outside the CDR3, is ETGVTQSPTHLIKTRGQQVTLRCSSQSGHNTVSWYQQALGQGPQFIFQYYREEENGRGNFPPRFSGLQFPNYSSELNVNALELDDSALYLCASSLWETQYFGPGTRLLVL.

The chain's CDR3 is CASSSDSQSSGNTIYF. The CDR3 DNA is TGTGCCAGCAGCTCGGACAGCCAGAGCTCTGGAAACACCATATATTTT. V usage is TRBV5-4 and J usage is TRBJ1-3, with a weak D call TRBD1 (6 bases). Germline V gene data show CDR1 as SGHNT and CDR2 as YYREEE (reference sequence). V lost 3 bases and J 0 bases, leaving 13 bases between the germline ends. The CDR3 consists of 16 residues.

The genes are TRBV10-3 and TRBJ1-5; 8 nucleotides match TRBD1. V was pared by 5 bases and J by 6 bases, with 6 bases of the junction left unmatched. This CDR3 contains 14 residues. Looked up from germline, CDR1 is ENHRY and CDR2 is SYGVKD. CDR3 bases: TGTGCCATCAGTCCCACAGGGGGAAGTCAGCCCCAGCATTTT. As protein: CAISPTGGSQPQHF.

The gene calls are TRBV12-5 and TRBJ2-5, with D perhaps given as TRBD1 or TRBD2 (5 bases each). Trimming pared 2 bases from V and 4 bases from J, leaving 14 bases between. The CDR3 contains 15 residues. The germline V gene has CDR1 LGHNT and CDR2 FRNRAP. The CDR3 region is CASGLRGEGIETQYF. In DNA, the CDR3 is TGTGCTAGTGGTTTGAGGGGAGAGGGTATAGAGACCCAGTACTTC.

The V call is TRBV24-1, the J call TRBJ2-5, with 7 bases that match TRBD1. The CDR3 loop spans 13 amino acids. Germline trimming cut 6 bases from V and 7 bases from J; bases unmatched to any gene: 7. Germline V gene lookup returns CDR1 KGHDR and CDR2 SFDVKD. CDR3 nucleotide sequence: TGTGCCACCAGTCTGACAGGGTTAGCGACCCAGTACTTC. Amino acids: CATSLTGLATQYF.

The V gene is TRBV11-3, the J gene TRBJ2-2; D is unresolved. The V end was cut by 7 bases, the J end by 1 base, with 10 bases between. The CDR3 extends over 14 amino acids. Germline CDR1 and CDR2: SGHNT and YENEEA. CDR3 protein: CASTHAKNTGELFF. In DNA form, the CDR3 reads TGTGCCAGCACCCACGCCAAGAACACCGGGGAGCTGTTTTTT.

The J gene is TRBJ1-1, the V gene TRBV5-1, with 7 bases that match TRBD1. Germline V gives CDR1 SGHRS, CDR2 YFSETQ. Unmatched junction bases numbered 4, after V lost 5 bases and J lost 3 bases. This CDR3 contains 13 residues. The CDR3 loop is CASRAQGDTEAFF. For the CDR3, the DNA is TGCGCCAGCAGAGCGCAGGGGGACACTGAAGCTTTCTTT. Full variable domain (rest looked up from reference TRBV5-1 and TRBJ1-1): KAGVTQTPRYLIKTRGQQVTLSCSPISGHRSVSWYQQTPGQGLQFLFEYFSETQRNKGNFPGRFSGRQFSNSRSEMNVSTLELGDSALYLCASRAQGDTEAFFGQGTRLTVV.

CDR3 nucleotides: TGTGCCTGGGCTAGAGGGGGGGATACGCAGTATTTT. Protein product: CAWARGGDTQYF. J is TRBJ2-3 and V is TRBV30, with D perhaps matching TRBD1 or TRBD2 (6 bases each). CDR1 is GTSNPN, CDR2 SVGIG, per germline (reference sequence). V was cut by 5 bases and J by 6 bases, with 12 bases left in between. The CDR3 is 12 amino acids.

The chain recombines TRBV20-1 with TRBJ1-2; no clear D gene. V was clipped by 5 bases and J by 4 bases, with 8 bases between them. Germline CDR1 reads DFQATT; CDR2 reads SNEGSKA (reference sequence). This CDR3 is built from 11 residues. The CDR3 DNA reads as TGCAGTGCTCTAAGCTTCTATGGCTACACCTTC. It encodes CSALSFYGYTF.

In regard to this clone: Other DNA sequences in the sample encode the same CDR3. The chain carries TRBV28 and TRBJ1-2; 12 bases map to TRBD1. Germline trimming cut 2 bases from V and 7 bases from J; bases unmatched to any gene: 2. CDR3 length equals 14 residues. The V gene's germline CDR1 is MDHEN and CDR2 SYDVKM. The CDR3 sequence is CASSLGTGGFGYTF. The CDR3, as DNA: TGTGCCAGCAGTTTAGGGACAGGGGGCTTTGGCTACACCTTC.

This chain connects TRBV29-1 to TRBJ2-7; 10 bases agree with TRBD1. The CDR3 spans 13 residues. Looked up from germline, CDR1 is SQVTM and CDR2 is ANQGSEA. V lost 6 bases to trimming and J lost 7 bases; unmatched junction nucleotides: 9. CDR3: CSVVRQGAGEQYF. The CDR3 coding sequence is TGCAGCGTCGTTCGACAGGGGGCCGGGGAGCAGTACTTC.

V usage is TRBV4-1 and J usage is TRBJ1-1, with D uncertain. The V end was cut by 0 bases, the J end by 2 bases, with 7 bases between. From germline, CDR1 is MGHRA and CDR2 YSYEKL. The length of the CDR3 is 14 residues. The CDR3 spells CASSQEGKNTEAFF. The CDR3 nucleotides are TGCGCCAGCAGCCAAGAAGGGAAAAACACTGAAGCTTTCTTT.

This clone was seen only once. The genes are TRBV14 and TRBJ1-4; no clear D gene. Trimming removed 0 bases at V and 5 bases at J, with 10 bases between. In germline, CDR1 is SGHDN, CDR2 FVKESK. This CDR3 is built from 15 residues. CDR3 amino acids: CASSQELMANEKLFF. The CDR3 coding sequence is TGTGCCAGCAGCCAAGAGCTCATGGCCAATGAAAAACTGTTTTTT. Supplemented by reference TRBV14 and TRBJ1-4, the full variable domain reads EAGVTQFPSHSVIEKGQTVTLRCDPISGHDNLYWYRRVMGKEIKFLLHFVKESKQDESGMPNNRFLAERTGGTYSTLKVQPAELEDSGVYFCASSQELMANEKLFFGSGTQLSVL.

The chain uses TRBV29-1 and TRBJ2-5; the match to TRBD1 covers 8 bases. V was clipped by 7 bases and J by 5 bases; unmatched bases: 3. The CDR3 runs to 11 residues. Germline assignment: CDR1 SQVTM and CDR2 ANQGSEA. This chain's CDR3 is CSATGEETQYF. CDR3 nucleotide sequence: TGCAGCGCGACAGGGGAGGAGACCCAGTACTTC.

V usage is TRBV28 and J usage is TRBJ1-4; TRBD1 aligns across 8 bases. CDR3 length equals 14 residues. Trimming cost V 3 bases and J 8 bases; bases outside gene matches: 5. CDR1 and CDR2 from the germline V gene are MDHEN and SYDVKM. Here the CDR3 reads CASSFGQGWEKLFF. The CDR3 nucleotides are TGTGCCAGCAGTTTCGGACAGGGTTGGGAAAAACTGTTTTTT. Full variable domain (missing parts from reference TRBV28 and TRBJ1-4): DVKVTQSSRYLVKRTGEKVFLECVQDMDHENMFWYRQDPGLGLRLIYFSYDVKMKEKGDIPEGYSVSREKKERFSLILESASTNQTSMYLCASSFGQGWEKLFFGSGTQLSVL.

The chain has TRBV6-6 and TRBJ1-2; 8 bases line up with TRBD1. Trimming took 2 bases from V and 6 from J; bases not matched to a gene: 11. Germline CDR1 reads MNHNY; CDR2 reads SVGAGI (reference sequence). This CDR3 contains 16 residues. The CDR3 DNA is TGTGCCAGCAGTTACCCCCCCGGACAGGGCAGGGATGGCTACACCTTC. Amino acids: CASSYPPGQGRDGYTF.

The table lists this clone with a count of one. The chain couples TRBV7-2 to TRBJ1-4, with D unresolved. The length of the CDR3 is 16 residues. Per germline, CDR1 SGHTA and CDR2 FQGNSA. Trimming left V 2 bases short and J 2 bases short, with 12 bases between. The chain's CDR3 is CASSLRATRTNEKLFF. The DNA for the CDR3 is TGTGCCAGCAGCTTACGTGCGACTCGGACTAATGAAAAACTGTTTTTT.

V gene TRBV6-5 combines with J gene TRBJ1-5; D is possibly TRBD1 (6 bases). The germline gives CDR1 MNHEY, CDR2 SVGAGI. This CDR3 contains 14 residues. V gave up 2 bases and J gave up 6 bases, with 11 bases separating them. The CDR3 nucleotides read TGTGCCAGCAGTTACGGACCAGGGGTTCAGCCCCAGCATTTT. This gives the protein CASSYGPGVQPQHF.

The V gene is TRBV10-3, the J gene TRBJ1-1, with TRBD1 matching 11 bases. The CDR3 totals 16 residues. V lost 4 bases and J lost 4; bases outside the gene matches: 8. Germline V gene lookup returns CDR1 ENHRY and CDR2 SYGVKD. The DNA for the CDR3 is TGTGCCATCAGTGGGGACAGGGGGTTGGTGGGCACTGAAGCTTTCTTT. This sequence encodes CAISGDRGLVGTEAFF.

This sequence joins TRBV5-1 and TRBJ2-3; the match to TRBD2 covers 15 bases. Germline values: CDR1 SGHRS, CDR2 YFSETQ. This CDR3 has 15 residues. J was trimmed by 6 bases and V by 4 bases; bases with no gene match: 3. The DNA of the CDR3 is TGCGCCAGCAGCCATGGGACTAGCGGGGGGGATACGCAGTATTTT. Amino acid sequence: CASSHGTSGGDTQYF.

The gene calls are TRBV7-3 and TRBJ2-3, with 9 bases identical to TRBD2. CDR3 length: 16 residues. The V segment lost 1 base and the J segment 0 bases; nucleotides outside the gene matches: 2. Germline assignment: CDR1 SGHTA and CDR2 FQGTGA. The CDR3 loop reads CASSLIAGVSTDTQYF. The CDR3 nucleotides read TGTGCCAGCAGCTTAATAGCGGGGGTTAGCACAGATACGCAGTATTTT. The full variable domain, completed using reference TRBV7-3 and TRBJ2-3, is GAGVSQTPSNKVTEKGKYVELRCDPISGHTALYWYRQSLGQGPEFLIYFQGTGAADDSGLPNDRFFAVRPEGSVSTLKIQRTERGDSAVYLCASSLIAGVSTDTQYFGPGTRLTVL.

This chain uses TRBV5-1 with TRBJ1-6; no firm D call. The CDR3 spans 15 residues. The V gene lost 2 bases and the J gene lost 7 bases, with 13 bases spanning the gap. The V gene's germline CDR1 is SGHRS and CDR2 YFSETQ. The CDR3 coding sequence is TGCGCCAGCAGCTTTTCGGGGAATCCCAATTCACCCCTCCACTTT. Encoded protein: CASSFSGNPNSPLHF.

The chain is built from TRBV13 and TRBJ2-3, with D hard to call. This CDR3 has 14 amino acids. CDR1 and CDR2 (germline): PRHDT, FYEKMQ (reference sequence). Trimming pared 0 bases from V and 2 bases from J, leaving 6 bases between. The CDR3 coding sequence is TGTGCCAGCAGCTTAGGCAGTTACACAGATACGCAGTATTTT. Translated, it gives CASSLGSYTDTQYF.

This chain connects TRBV6-5 to TRBJ2-5; 7 bases align to TRBD1. In germline, CDR1 is MNHEY, CDR2 SVGAGI. V trimming: 1 base; J trimming: 2 bases; junction bases outside the gene matches: 4. The CDR3 is 15 residues long. CDR3 sequence (DNA): TGTGCCAGCAGTTACTACGAGGGGGCACAAGAGACCCAGTACTTC. It yields the protein CASSYYEGAQETQYF.

The chain employs TRBV25-1 and TRBJ1-6, with TRBD1 identical over 9 bases. The length of the CDR3 is 17 residues. The V gene's germline CDR1 is MGHDK and CDR2 SYGVNS. The V gene end was trimmed by 3 bases and the J gene end by 6 bases; junction bases not matched to a gene: 9. The CDR3, as DNA: TGTGCCAGCAGTGATGCCTCCGGGACAGGGTTTAATTCACCCCTCCACTTT. It encodes CASSDASGTGFNSPLHF.

J is TRBJ2-1 and V is TRBV5-5, with TRBD2 matching 14 bases. Germline V gives CDR1 SGHKS, CDR2 YYEKEE (reference sequence). The J segment lost 10 bases and the V segment lost 4 bases, leaving 7 bases of the junction unmatched. The CDR3 has 15 amino acids. CDR3 nucleotide sequence: TGTGCCAGCAGCCAACCGGGACTAGCGGGGGAGGAGCAGTTCTTC. This sequence encodes CASSQPGLAGEEQFF.

The chain uses TRBV3-1 (or the pseudogene TRBV3-2) and TRBJ2-5; D is uncertain. This CDR3 spans 14 amino acids. Looked up from germline, CDR1 is LGHDT and CDR2 is YNNKEL (reference sequence). Trimming stripped 0 bases from V and 0 bases from J, with 5 bases between. DNA of the CDR3: TGTGCCAGCAGCCAAGATTGGGACCAAGAGACCCAGTACTTC. Encoded protein: CASSQDWDQETQYF.

J is TRBJ1-1 and V is TRBV15; D remains unclear. The V gene's germline CDR1 is LNHNV and CDR2 YYDKDF (reference sequence). The length of the CDR3 is 13 residues. V was trimmed by 3 bases and J by 4 bases, leaving 9 bases between them. The CDR3 protein is CATSRTSSTEAFF. The DNA for the CDR3 is TGTGCCACCAGCAGGACATCCAGCACTGAAGCTTTCTTT. Together with reference TRBV15 and TRBJ1-1, the CDR3 gives the full variable domain: DAMVIQNPRYQVTQFGKPVTLSCSQTLNHNVMYWYQQKSSQAPKLLFHYYDKDFNNEADTPDNFQSRRPNTSFCFLDIRSPGLGDTAMYLCATSRTSSTEAFFGQGTRLTVV.